This T cell receptor (beta chain) was identified in a study of radiation and T cells in renal cell carcinoma. Study-wide context: Nephrectomy followed 15 Gy stereotactic body radiation by 4 weeks.

A note on this clone: No antigen is known for it.

Time point specified: baseline pretreatment blood. This sample's treatment: 15 Gy SBRT to primary tumor, nephrectomy 4 weeks later. The CDR3 has 18 amino acids. V shed 0 bases and J shed 0 bases, with 12 bases lying between them. Germline V CDR1 and CDR2: MGHRA, YSYEKL. The protocol was immunoSEQ multiplex PCR, while the TCRdb copy is restricted to in-frame clones and leaves out a portion. The table records about 130,000 clones, about four fifths of them present only once. Study-wide points: In blood, top tumor clones expanded by 2 weeks, shrinking by 4. Baseline intratumoral clonotype presence is unknown without pretreatment biopsies.

This rearrangement joins TRBV4-1 to TRBJ2-6; possible D gene TRBD2, 7 bases. The sequencing used blood, collected from a patient whose treatment included radiotherapy and nephrectomy. The origin of this receptor is a woman aged 55-69 years with renal cell carcinoma. DNA for the CDR3: TGCGCCAGCAGCCAAGAGTGGGGGGGCCGCTCTGGGGCCAACGTCCTGACTTTC. Translation gives CASSQEWGGRSGANVLTF.